The clone carrying this T cell receptor (beta chain) was counted a single time. Its antigen is not known. The CDR3 is made up of 15 amino acids. V dropped 5 bases and J dropped 2 bases, with 15 bases sitting between them. Germline V gene data show CDR1 as SGHAT and CDR2 as FQNNGV. The data derive from a study of OX40 agonist ivuxolimab in advanced cancers. Study details: Ivuxolimab was administered intravenously to patients at 0.01 to 10 mg/kg every 2 weeks. Study outcomes and limitations: There was clonal expansion of CD4+ and CD8+ blood T cells by week 6 at 0.1 to 3.0 mg/kg. Low levels of normalized T-cell clonal expansion also appeared in some nonresponders.

Here immunoSEQ multiplex PCR was the method, and the copy in TCRdb shows in-frame clones only, minus some. This sample has roughly 76,000 clones, with 70% to 90% found just once. Patients had blood sampled at baseline and again on cycle 4 day 1 and cycle 7 day 1. The clonotype was recovered from an adult with an advanced solid tumor such as melanoma, head and neck, liver or kidney cancer. The V and J genes are TRBV11-2 and TRBJ1-1; no clear D. Sample: CD4+ or CD8+ T cells sorted from blood, taken in a trial of the OX40 agonist ivuxolimab. The CDR3 region has the DNA TGTGCCAGCAGCCCGAAGGACGGATCCAACACTGAAGCTTTCTTT. Translated, it gives CASSPKDGSNTEAFF.